The T cell receptor beta chain under discussion was sequenced for a study of T cells in localized non-small cell lung cancer. On this clone itself: Its antigen is unknown.

Here immunoSEQ multiplex PCR was the method, and the copy in TCRdb shows in-frame clones only, minus some. Of approximately 41,000 clones listed, more than 70% are singletons. Study-wide points: Because researchers sequenced only one region of the tumor, heterogeneity is still possible.

This specimen was peripheral blood, taken before any cancer treatment. The receptor comes from a female donor older than 55 with stage I squamous cell lung carcinoma.

The CDR3 coding sequence is TGTGCCAGCTCATCGGGGGGGAATGAAAAACTGTTTTTT. Translation gives CASSSGGNEKLFF. The V and J genes are TRBV18 and TRBJ1-4, with a weak D call TRBD1 (5 bases). Germline V lookup: CDR1 KGHSH, CDR2 LQKENI. V was trimmed by 5 bases and J by 5 bases, leaving 9 bases between them. The length of the CDR3 is 13 residues.